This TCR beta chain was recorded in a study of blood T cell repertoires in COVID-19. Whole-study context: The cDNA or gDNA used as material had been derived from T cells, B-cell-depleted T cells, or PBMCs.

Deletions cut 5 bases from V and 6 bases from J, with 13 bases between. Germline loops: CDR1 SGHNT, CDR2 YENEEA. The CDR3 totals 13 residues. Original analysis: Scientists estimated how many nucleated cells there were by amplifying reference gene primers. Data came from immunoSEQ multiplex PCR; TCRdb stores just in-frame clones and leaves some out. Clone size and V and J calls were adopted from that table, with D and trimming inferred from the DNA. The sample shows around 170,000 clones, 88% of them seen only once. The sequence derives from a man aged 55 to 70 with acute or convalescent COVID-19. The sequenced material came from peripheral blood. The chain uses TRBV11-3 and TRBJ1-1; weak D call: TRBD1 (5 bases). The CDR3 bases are TGTGCCAGCAGCGCCGGCAGGGTGGCTGAAGCTTTCTTT. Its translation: CASSAGRVAEAFF.